The T cell receptor (beta chain) under discussion was sequenced for a study of vaccination and CD4 T cells after COVID-19 (dated by TCRdb to between 2021 and 2024). With respect to the entire study: Convalescent patients had a positive SARS-CoV-2 result on nasal swab PCR, and of these patients, 8 or 9 had mild disease and one had severe disease. Overlapping spike peptide pools from SARS-CoV-2 and from the common cold coronaviruses HCoV-NL63, HCoV-OC43 and HCoV-229E were used as culture stimuli. Six males and four females were included in the convalescent cohort, with two Hispanic individuals, seven Caucasians, two Asians and one multiracial person represented. Post-COVID blood samples from convalescent patients were collected a median of about 110 days after diagnosis, with a range of roughly 30 to 161 days. Each participant got two doses of either the Pfizer-BioNTech BNT162b2 vaccine (n=8) or the Moderna mRNA-1273 vaccine (n=2). In around ten COVID-19 convalescent patients and a handful of infection-naive healthy vaccine recipients, the spike-specific CD4+ TCR repertoire before mRNA vaccination was compared with the repertoire after mRNA vaccination. As controls, cultures received a CEFX viral epitope pool (the positive control), an HIV-1 Nef peptide pool (the negative control), or no peptide at all. Post-vaccine blood samples were collected a median of about 69 days after the second vaccine dose, ranging from 14 to 241 days. General study outcomes and caveats: The number of convalescent patients in the study was relatively small, and the study did not examine early timepoints following natural infection. In convalescent patients, nearly all vaccine-specific clones (304 of 307) were found to be mono-reactive for SARS-CoV-2 spike rather than cross-reactive with common cold coronaviruses. In convalescent patients, a median 86.3% of post-vaccine SARS-CoV-2-reactive clones were detected only after vaccination, suggesting vaccine-specific priming. The median number of SARS-CoV-2-reactive clonotypes rose from roughly 20 after infection to roughly 38 after vaccination, but the change was not significant.

As regards this clonotype: Its target antigen remains unknown. No base quality values were provided; no much bigger clone lies one nucleotide off.

The treatment or condition label, as the study defines it: approximately 10-day PBMC culture with coronavirus spike peptide pools or control peptides (ViraFEST assay). The study used the ViraFEST assay, which expanded antigen-specific T cells with peptide pools and then identified expanded clonotypes by TCR sequencing. Positive SARS-CoV-2 PCR tests in the convalescent patients dated from March to December 2020, before Alpha, Beta and Delta variants emerged in the United States. PBMCs were cultured at about 2 million per well in IMDM supplemented with about 5.5% human AB serum and 9 to 10 IU/ml IL-2, with approximately 10 ug/ml peptide pools added. On days 3 and 7, half of the culture medium was replaced with fresh IL-2-containing medium. Once the cells had been in culture for over 9 days, the EasySep CD4+ T cell isolation kit was used to isolate CD4+ T cells by negative selection. Ficoll-Paque Plus gradient centrifugation was used to isolate PBMCs from whole blood, and the isolated PBMCs were then either used fresh or cryopreserved at -140C. Each culture condition was generally run in triplicate wells.

V loses 5 bases of germline sequence and J loses 7 bases, and the interval between the two ends is 23 bases. CDR1 and CDR2 are drawn from the germline V gene (reference sequence): MNHEY, SMNVEV. The CDR3, cysteine through phenylalanine, is 16 amino acids long. This entry keeps only the CDR3 DNA: 48 bases, framed from base 1. Library generation was performed with PCR. TCR sequencing of DNA from cultured CD4+ T cells used the Oncomine TCR Beta short-read assay at the Johns Hopkins FTIC core. Genomic DNA was extracted from the cultured CD4+ T cells with the QIAamp micro DNA kit. Oncomine TCR Beta libraries made from cultured CD4+ T cells were pooled using unique dual indexes and sequenced on an Illumina iSeq 100. Per the original workflow: Non-productive sequences were removed, and CDR3s that did not start with C, did not end with F or W, or were shorter than 7 amino acids were discarded. Antigen-specific clonotypes were identified with the MANAFEST web application by comparing peptide-stimulated wells with reference and other culture wells. To be called positive, a clone needed an FDR below 0.05, an odds ratio above 5, and a productive frequency above 0.1% in at least two of three replicate wells. A clonotype counted as cross-reactive if it showed significant expansion both in the SARS-CoV-2 spike wells and in at least one common cold coronavirus spike condition. Using R version 3.6.1, CDR3 homology was evaluated through Levenshtein distances (stringdist) along with unrooted phylogenetic trees (ape). TCRdb applied fastp at Q25 and MiXCR to the public reads, then kept only in-frame beta chains. When rows share a CDR3 protein, they turn into one entry using the most common DNA and genes. These V and J calls originate from TCRdb's pipeline instead of the authors' own analysis. The sample yields tens of thousands of distinct CDR3 sequences; about 39% were counted once. Jointly, the top ten make up 11% of the sample.

The chain links TRBV27 with TRBJ1-2; TRBD1 might be the D gene, on 5 matching bases. Sequenced input: CD4+ T cells from blood, cultured in vitro. The receptor was derived from a human donor who had recovered from COVID-19. The CDR3 protein is CASSPDGWGKESGYTF. Here is the DNA: TGTGCCAGCAGTCCGGACGGATGGGGGAAGGAGAGTGGCTACACCTTC.